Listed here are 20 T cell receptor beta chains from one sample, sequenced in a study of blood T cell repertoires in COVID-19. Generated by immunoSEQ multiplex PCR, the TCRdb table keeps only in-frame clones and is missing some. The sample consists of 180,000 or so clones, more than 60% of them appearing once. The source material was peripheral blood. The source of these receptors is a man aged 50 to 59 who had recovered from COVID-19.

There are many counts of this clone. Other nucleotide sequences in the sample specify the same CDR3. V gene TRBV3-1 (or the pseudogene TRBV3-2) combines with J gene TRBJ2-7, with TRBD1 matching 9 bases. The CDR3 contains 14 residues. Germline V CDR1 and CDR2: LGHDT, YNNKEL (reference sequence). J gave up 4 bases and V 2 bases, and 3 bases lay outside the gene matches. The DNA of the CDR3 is TGTGCCAGCAGCCAAAGACAGGGGGGATACGAGCAGTACTTC. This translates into CASSQRQGGYEQYF.

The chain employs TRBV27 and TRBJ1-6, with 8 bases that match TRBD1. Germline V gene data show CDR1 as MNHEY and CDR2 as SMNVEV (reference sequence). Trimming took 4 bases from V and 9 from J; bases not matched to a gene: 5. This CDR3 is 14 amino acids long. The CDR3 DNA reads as TGTGCCAGCAGTTCCCAGGGGGCTCTTTCACCCCTCCACTTT. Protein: CASSSQGALSPLHF.

CDR3 in DNA: TGCAGCGTTGAATCCGGGGGGAGAAATGAGCAGTTCTTC. This encodes CSVESGGRNEQFF. The chain uses TRBV29-1 and TRBJ2-1, with 7 positions matching TRBD2. CDR1 is SQVTM and CDR2 is ANQGSEA in the germline V gene. V lost 2 bases, J lost 7 bases, and 5 bases stayed unmatched. This CDR3 spans 13 amino acids.

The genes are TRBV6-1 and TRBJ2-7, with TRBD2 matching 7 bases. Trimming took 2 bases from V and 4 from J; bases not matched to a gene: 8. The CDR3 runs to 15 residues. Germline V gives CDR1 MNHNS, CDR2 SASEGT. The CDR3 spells CASSEREGRFYEQYF. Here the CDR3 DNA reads TGTGCCAGCAGTGAAAGGGAGGGGAGGTTTTACGAGCAGTACTTC.

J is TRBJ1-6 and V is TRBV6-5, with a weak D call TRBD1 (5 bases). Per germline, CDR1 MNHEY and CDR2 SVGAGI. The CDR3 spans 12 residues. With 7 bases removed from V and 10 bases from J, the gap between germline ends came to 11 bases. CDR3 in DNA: TGTGCCAGCACCAGGGTTGGCTCACCCCTCCACTTT. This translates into CASTRVGSPLHF.

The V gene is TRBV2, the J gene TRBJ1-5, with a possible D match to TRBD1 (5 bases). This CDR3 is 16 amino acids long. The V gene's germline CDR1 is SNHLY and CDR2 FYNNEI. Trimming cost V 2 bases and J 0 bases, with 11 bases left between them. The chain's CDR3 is CASSERSGYSNQPQHF. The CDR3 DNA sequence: TGTGCCAGCAGTGAACGTTCAGGGTATAGCAATCAGCCCCAGCATTTT.

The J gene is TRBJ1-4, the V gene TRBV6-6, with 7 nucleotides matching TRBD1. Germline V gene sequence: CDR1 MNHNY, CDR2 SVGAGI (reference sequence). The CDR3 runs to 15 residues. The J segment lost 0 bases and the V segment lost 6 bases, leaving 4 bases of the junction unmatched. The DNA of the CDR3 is TGTGCCAGCAGATTAACAGGGGCAACTAATGAAAAACTGTTTTTT. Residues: CASRLTGATNEKLFF.

The chain's CDR3 is CASSRDTGSNQPQHF. The DNA for the CDR3 is TGTGCCAGCTCTCGTGATACTGGTAGCAATCAGCCCCAGCATTTT. The chain carries TRBV5-5 and TRBJ1-5; D call uncertain. Germline lookup yields CDR1 SGHKS and CDR2 YYEKEE (reference sequence). The CDR3 runs 15 residues. V shed 7 bases and J shed 0 bases, with 14 bases lying between them.

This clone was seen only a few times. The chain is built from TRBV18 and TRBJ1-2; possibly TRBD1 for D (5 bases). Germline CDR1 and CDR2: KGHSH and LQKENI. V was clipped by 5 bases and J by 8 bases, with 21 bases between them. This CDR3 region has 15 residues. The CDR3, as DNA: TGTGCCAGCTCAACCTCAGCGGGGCTGCTCTTCGGCTACACCTTC. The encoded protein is CASSTSAGLLFGYTF.

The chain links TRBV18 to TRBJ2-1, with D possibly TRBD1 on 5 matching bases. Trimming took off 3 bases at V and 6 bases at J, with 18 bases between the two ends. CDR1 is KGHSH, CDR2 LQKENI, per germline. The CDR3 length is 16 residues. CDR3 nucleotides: TGTGCCAGCTCACCTTCCCAGGTAGGGGCAAGCAATGAGCAGTTCTTC. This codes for CASSPSQVGASNEQFF.

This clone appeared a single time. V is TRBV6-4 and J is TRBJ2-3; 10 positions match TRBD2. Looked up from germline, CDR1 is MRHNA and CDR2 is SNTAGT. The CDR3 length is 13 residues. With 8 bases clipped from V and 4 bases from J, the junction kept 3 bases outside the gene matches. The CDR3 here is CASGTSDSDTQYF. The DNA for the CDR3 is TGTGCCAGCGGGACTAGCGATTCAGATACGCAGTATTTT.

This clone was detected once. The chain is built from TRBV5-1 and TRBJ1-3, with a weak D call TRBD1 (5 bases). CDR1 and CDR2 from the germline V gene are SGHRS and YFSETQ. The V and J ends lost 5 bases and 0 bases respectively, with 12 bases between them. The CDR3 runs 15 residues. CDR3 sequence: CASRGIGGSGNTIYF. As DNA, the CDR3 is TGCGCCAGCAGGGGTATCGGGGGCTCTGGAAACACCATATATTTT.

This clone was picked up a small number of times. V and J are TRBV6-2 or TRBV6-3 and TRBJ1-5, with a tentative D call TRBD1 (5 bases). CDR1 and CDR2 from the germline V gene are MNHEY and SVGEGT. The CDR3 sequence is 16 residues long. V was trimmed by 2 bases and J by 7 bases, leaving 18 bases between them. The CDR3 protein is CASSYNRAGVGQPQHF. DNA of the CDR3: TGTGCCAGCAGTTACAACCGGGCGGGGGTAGGACAGCCCCAGCATTTT.

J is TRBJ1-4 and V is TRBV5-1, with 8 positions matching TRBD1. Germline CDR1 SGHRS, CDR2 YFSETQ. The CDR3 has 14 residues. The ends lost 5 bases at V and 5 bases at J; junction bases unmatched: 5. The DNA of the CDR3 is TGCGCCAGCAGGGACACAGGGGGGAATGAAAAACTGTTTTTT. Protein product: CASRDTGGNEKLFF.

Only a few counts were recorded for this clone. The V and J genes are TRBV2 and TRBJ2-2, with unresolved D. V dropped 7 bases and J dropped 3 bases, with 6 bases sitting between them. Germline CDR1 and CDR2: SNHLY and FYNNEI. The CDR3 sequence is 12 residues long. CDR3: CASTTDTGELFF. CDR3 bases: TGTGCCAGCACCACGGACACCGGGGAGCTGTTTTTT.

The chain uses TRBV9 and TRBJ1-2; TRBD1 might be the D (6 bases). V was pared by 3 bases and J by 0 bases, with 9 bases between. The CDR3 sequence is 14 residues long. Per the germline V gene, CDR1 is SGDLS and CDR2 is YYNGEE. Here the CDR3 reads CASSEGDPNYGYTF. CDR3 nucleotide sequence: TGTGCCAGCAGCGAGGGGGACCCTAACTATGGCTACACCTTC.

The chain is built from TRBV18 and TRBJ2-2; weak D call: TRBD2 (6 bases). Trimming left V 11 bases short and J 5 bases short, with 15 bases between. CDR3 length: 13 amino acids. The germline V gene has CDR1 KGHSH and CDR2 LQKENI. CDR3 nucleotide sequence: TGTGCCGGCGGCCTCGCGGGGACCGGGGAGCTGTTTTTT. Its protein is CAGGLAGTGELFF.

The CDR3 is CASSPRTSGTHNEQFF. The CDR3 DNA sequence: TGTGCCAGCAGTCCCCGGACTAGCGGAACTCACAATGAGCAGTTCTTC. The chain joins TRBV27 to TRBJ2-1; 10 nucleotides align to TRBD2. The CDR3 consists of 16 residues. V trimming: 5 bases; J trimming: 5 bases; junction bases outside the gene matches: 9. CDR1 and CDR2 (germline): MNHEY, SMNVEV (reference sequence).

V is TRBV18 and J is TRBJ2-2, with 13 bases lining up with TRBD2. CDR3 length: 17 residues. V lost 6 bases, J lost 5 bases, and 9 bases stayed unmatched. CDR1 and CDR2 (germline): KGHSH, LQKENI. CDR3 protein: CASSWTSGSSRTGELFF. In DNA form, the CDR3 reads TGTGCCAGCTCCTGGACTAGCGGGAGTTCGAGGACCGGGGAGCTGTTTTTT.

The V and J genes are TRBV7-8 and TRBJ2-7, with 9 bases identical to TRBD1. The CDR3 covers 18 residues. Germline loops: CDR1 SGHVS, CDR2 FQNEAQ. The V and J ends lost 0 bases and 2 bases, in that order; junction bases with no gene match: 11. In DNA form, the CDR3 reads TGTGCCAGCAGCTTAGCAGGTTCGGGACAGGGCTCCACCTACGAGCAGTACTTC. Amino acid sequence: CASSLAGSGQGSTYEQYF.